This TCR beta chain is drawn from a study of neurological immune-mediated disorders. CDR1 is SGHTA, CDR2 FQGNSA, per germline. The length of the CDR3 is 13 residues. V was pared by 4 bases and J by 4 bases, with 1 base of the junction left unmatched. This clonotype has ten or more counts. As for the cDNA, it was generated by 5'RACE with 10-nucleotide random UMIs. In TCRdb, the 5' RACE reads were re-called with MiXCR into one record per CDR3 protein. The table has more than 50,000 distinct CDR3 sequences, roughly 8.8% seen once; the top ten hold 1.5% to 2%. Time point described: longitudinal time-point 3.

The V and J genes are TRBV7-2 and TRBJ1-5; TRBD1 agrees at 7 bases. The TCR sequence derives from a woman between 40 and 55 years old in good health. The sample consisted of PBMCs. Here the CDR3 reads CASSWDRNQPQHF. CDR3 nucleotides: TGTGCCAGCAGCTGGGACAGAAATCAGCCCCAGCATTTT.